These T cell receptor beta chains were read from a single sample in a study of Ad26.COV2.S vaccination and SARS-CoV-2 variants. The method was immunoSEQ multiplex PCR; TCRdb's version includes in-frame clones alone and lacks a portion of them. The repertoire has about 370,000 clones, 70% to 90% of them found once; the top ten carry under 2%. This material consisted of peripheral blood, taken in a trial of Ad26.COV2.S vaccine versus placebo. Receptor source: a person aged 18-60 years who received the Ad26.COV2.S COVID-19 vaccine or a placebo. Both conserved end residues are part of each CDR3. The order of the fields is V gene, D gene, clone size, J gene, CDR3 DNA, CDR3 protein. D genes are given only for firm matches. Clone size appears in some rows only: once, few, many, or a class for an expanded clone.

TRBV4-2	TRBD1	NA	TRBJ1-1	TGTGCCAGCAGCCAAGAGGGACAGACCTACACTGAAGCTTTCTTT	CASSQEGQTYTEAFF
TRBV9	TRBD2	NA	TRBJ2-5	TGTGCCAGCAGCGTAGGCGGGGGGCTCGGAGAGACCCAGTACTTC	CASSVGGGLGETQYF
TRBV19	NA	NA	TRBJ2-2	TGTGCCAGTAGTGATAGCGCCCTCTCGAACACCGGGGAGCTGTTTTTT	CASSDSALSNTGELFF
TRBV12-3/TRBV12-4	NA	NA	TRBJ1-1	TGTGCCAGCAGTTTTAGCAGGGTAGTGGATGCTTTCTTT	CASSFSRVVDAFF
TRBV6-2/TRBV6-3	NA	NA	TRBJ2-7	TGTGCCAGCAGTCCCGGGACGGACACCTACGAGCAGTACTTC	CASSPGTDTYEQYF
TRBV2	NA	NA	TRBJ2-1	TGTGCCAGCAGTGCCCGCAATTCTGGGTACAATGAGCAGTTCTTC	CASSARNSGYNEQFF
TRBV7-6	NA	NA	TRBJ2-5	TGTGCCAGCAGCTTAACGGGAGTAGAGACCCAGTACTTC	CASSLTGVETQYF
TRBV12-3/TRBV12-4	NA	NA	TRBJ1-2	TGTGCCAGCAGCAGTGGACTGAACTATGGCTACACCTTC	CASSSGLNYGYTF
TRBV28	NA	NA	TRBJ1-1	TGTGCCAGCAGTTTAGAGGGGAACACTGAAGCTTTCTTT	CASSLEGNTEAFF
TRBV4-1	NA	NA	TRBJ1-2	TGCGCCAGCAGCCAAGTTTCGAACTATGGCTACACCTTC	CASSQVSNYGYTF
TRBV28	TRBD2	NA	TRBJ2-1	TGTGCCAGCAGTACTATAGCGGGAGGGAGCTCCTACAATGAGCAGTTCTTC	CASSTIAGGSSYNEQFF
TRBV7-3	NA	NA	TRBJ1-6	TGTGCCAGCAGCCAAGGACAGATAAATTCACCCCTCCACTTT	CASSQGQINSPLHF
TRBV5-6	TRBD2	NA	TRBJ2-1	TGTGCCAGCAGCGGAGTAGCGGGAGGGCCGGCCAATGAGCAGTTCTTC	CASSGVAGGPANEQFF
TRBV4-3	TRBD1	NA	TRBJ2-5	TGCGCCAGCAGCCAAGCCGGGACAGGGGGTGGGGAGACCCAGTACTTC	CASSQAGTGGGETQYF
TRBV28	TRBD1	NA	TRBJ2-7	TGTGCCAGCAGCACCCTGGGACAGGGGGCACCGGAGCAGTACTTC	CASSTLGQGAPEQYF
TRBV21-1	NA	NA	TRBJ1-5	TGTGCCAGCAGCAAAGCAGGACAGGGGGGCCCAAATCAGCCCCAGCATTTT	CASSKAGQGGPNQPQHF
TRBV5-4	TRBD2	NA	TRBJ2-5	TGTGCCAGCAGTAGCGGGGACCAAGAGACCCAGTACTTC	CASSSGDQETQYF
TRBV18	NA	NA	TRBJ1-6	TGTGCCAGCTCACCATTGCCCGGGGATTCACCCCTCCACTTT	CASSPLPGDSPLHF
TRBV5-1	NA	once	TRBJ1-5	TGCGCCAGCAGCTCAACTAGCAATCAGCCCCAGCATTTT	CASSSTSNQPQHF
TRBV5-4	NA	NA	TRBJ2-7	TGTGCCAGCAGCTTGGGGCCCGAGCAGTACTTC	CASSLGPEQYF
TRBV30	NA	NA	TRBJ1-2	TGTGCCTGGAGGGACTACTATGGCTACACCTTC	CAWRDYYGYTF
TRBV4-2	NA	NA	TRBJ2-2	TGTGCCAGCAGGCACAACACCGGGGAGCTGTTTTTT	CASRHNTGELFF
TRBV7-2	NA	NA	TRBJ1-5	TGTGCCAGCAGCTTAGGGGGGGCGGATCAGCCCCAGCATTTT	CASSLGGADQPQHF
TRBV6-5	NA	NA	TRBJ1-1	TGTGCCAGCAGAGACAGGTACTCTGAAGCTTTCTTT	CASRDRYSEAFF
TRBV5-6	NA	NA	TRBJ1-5	TGTGCCAGCAGCCAGGGTGGTCAGCCCCAGCATTTT	CASSQGGQPQHF
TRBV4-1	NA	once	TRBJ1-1	TGCGCCAGCAGCCACGACGGGGGCAGGAGGATCCGCTCTGAAGCTTTCTTT	CASSHDGGRRIRSEAFF
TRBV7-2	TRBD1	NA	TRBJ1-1	TGTGCCAGCAGACATCCGGGACAGGGGAAAACTGAAGCTTTCTTT	CASRHPGQGKTEAFF
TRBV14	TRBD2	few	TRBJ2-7	TGTGCCACCCGGAATAGCGGGAGCCACGAGCAGTACTTC	CATRNSGSHEQYF
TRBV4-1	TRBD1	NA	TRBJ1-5	TGCGCCAGCAGCCAAGAAGGGACAGGGGGATCTCAGCCCCAGCATTTT	CASSQEGTGGSQPQHF
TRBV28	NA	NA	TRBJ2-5	TGTGCCAGCAGTTTAGGGATGGGAGAGACCCAGTACTTC	CASSLGMGETQYF
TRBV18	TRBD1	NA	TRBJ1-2	TGTGCCAGCTCTCTCCAGGGGGCTGGAGGCTACACCTTC	CASSLQGAGGYTF
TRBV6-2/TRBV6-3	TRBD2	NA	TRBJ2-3	TGTGCCAGCAGTCCGCCGGGACTAGACACAGATACGCAGTATTTT	CASSPPGLDTDTQYF
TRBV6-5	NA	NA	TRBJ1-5	TGTGCCAGCGCGGGACGGCGCAATCAGCCCCAGCATTTT	CASAGRRNQPQHF
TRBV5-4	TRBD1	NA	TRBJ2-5	TGTGCCAGCAGCCTTCCGACAGGGGGGGAGACCCAGTACTTC	CASSLPTGGETQYF
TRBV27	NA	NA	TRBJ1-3	TGTGCCGTCGACGGAGTCCCAAAGGAAAACACCATATATTTT	CAVDGVPKENTIYF